This TCR beta chain was captured by sequencing in a study of chemoradiotherapy in HPV16-positive cancers. Study details: Candidate HPV-specific T-cell clones and common TCR motifs came from functional assays in a couple of HPV16-positive patients.

Repeated repertoire sampling spanned the course of chemoradiotherapy. Germline V gene data show CDR1 as LNHDA and CDR2 as SQIVND (reference sequence). CDR3 length equals 13 residues. V lost 5 bases, J lost 1 base, and 8 bases lay in between. TCRdb's copy holds only in-frame clones and misses some; the assay was immunoSEQ multiplex PCR. The table has 12,000 to 15,000 clones, roughly 69% seen once. About this clone itself: Its antigen is as yet unknown.

General study findings and limits: Non-HPV-specific T cells did not expand in tumors during treatment, whereas candidate HPV-specific clones and E7-related motifs did. Better recurrence-free survival went with HPV-responsive T-cell expansion in HPV16-positive patients.

The specimen was taken from a patient who underwent chemoradiotherapy. The chain couples TRBV19 to TRBJ1-1; D remains unclear. This receptor was identified in a human donor with HPV-associated anogenital cancer. CDR3 in amino acids: CASSRLPNTEAFF. CDR3 nucleotide sequence: TGTGCCAGTAGTCGACTACCGAACACTGAAGCTTTCTTT.